Listed below are T cell receptor beta chains from one sample, sequenced in a study of cytomegalovirus exposure and HLA in healthy donors. Sequenced by immunoSEQ multiplex PCR; TCRdb stores in-frame clones only, minus some. The sample carries roughly 150,000 clones, around 85% recorded once. Material: PBMCs. The receptors were gathered from a woman aged 25 to 39 in good health and CMV-seronegative. Both conserved end residues are trimmed from each CDR3. Fields, in order: V gene, CDR3 protein.

TRBV19 ASSIGTVYSNQPQH
TRBV12-5 ASGELAGVPTETQY
TRBV28 ASSRTGYNYGYT
TRBV5-4 ASSFPGTDEKLF
TRBV27 ASSGRRGGQPQH
TRBV28 ASAAVLTSGRLSPDEQF
TRBV2 AIPLAGAAGEQF
TRBV2 ASSGDRPNQPQH
TRBV2 ASSRPGAIYEQY
TRBV27 ASSSGKARDTEAF
TRBV7-3 ASSLNGNTGELF
TRBV6-6 ASTLTGPSNEQF
TRBV5-6 ASSLGTGRVAF
TRBV7-2 ASSQDRADTQY
TRBV18 ASSPPLGAEQF
TRBV13 ASSLAGGSGTQETQY
TRBV2 ASPKPHVSISSYEQY
TRBV9 ASSAEGFTGELF
TRBV11-2 ASSLGRDTYPQY
TRBV6-1 ASSDGRSYGYT
TRBV19 ASSIGQDQPQH
TRBV11-2 ASSPDAAATNEKLF
TRBV7-7 ASSLSRGTQETQY
TRBV4-3 ASSQVHERPGGAAGELF
TRBV30 ACRTGRDTEAF
TRBV29-1 SVRGKDYGYT
TRBV7-2 ASSPGQGRANYGYT
TRBV29-1 SVEERLRASGINEQF
TRBV7-9 ASSLRQAKEQY
TRBV28 ASSRPGQGREKLF
TRBV6-5 ASRGQGETQY
TRBV6-1 ASRTGGWTEAF
TRBV7-3 ASSYRGPDTQY
TRBV29-1 SVAAGGQETQY
TRBV28 ASRGGGQYSNQPQH
TRBV7-8 ASSFGGYNEQF
TRBV10-1 ASSDGPGHLYEQY
TRBV5-1 ASYTGRPTNYGYT
TRBV7-6 ASSRDRINTGELF
TRBV5-1 ASSPQGDYGYT
TRBV27 ASRITGDNQPQH
TRBV7-6 ASSSTGGGEQF